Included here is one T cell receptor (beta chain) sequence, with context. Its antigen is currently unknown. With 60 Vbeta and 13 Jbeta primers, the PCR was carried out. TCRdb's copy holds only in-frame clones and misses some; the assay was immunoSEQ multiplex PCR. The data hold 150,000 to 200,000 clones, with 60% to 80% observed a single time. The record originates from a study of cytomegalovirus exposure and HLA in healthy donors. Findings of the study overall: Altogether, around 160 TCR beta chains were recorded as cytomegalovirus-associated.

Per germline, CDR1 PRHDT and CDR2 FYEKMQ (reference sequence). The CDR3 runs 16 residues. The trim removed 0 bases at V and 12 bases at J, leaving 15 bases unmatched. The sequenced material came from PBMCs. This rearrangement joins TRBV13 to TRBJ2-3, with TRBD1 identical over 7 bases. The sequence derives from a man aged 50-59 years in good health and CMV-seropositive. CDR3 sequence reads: CASSLGPSNTGTAQYF. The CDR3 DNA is TGTGCCAGCAGCTTAGGCCCGTCGAATACCGGGACAGCACAGTATTTT. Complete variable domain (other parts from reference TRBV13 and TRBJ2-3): AAGVIQSPRHLIKEKRETATLKCYPIPRHDTVYWYQQGPGQDPQFLISFYEKMQSDKGSIPDRFSAQQFSDYHSELNMSSLELGDSALYFCASSLGPSNTGTAQYFGPGTRLTVL.